Each of the 11 T cell receptor beta chains below was sequenced from the same sample in a study of sequential checkpoint blockade in melanoma. Indicated treatment: randomized to nivolumab then ipilimumab (arm A) or the reverse (arm B). Using immunoSEQ multiplex PCR, the repertoire was profiled, and TCRdb retains in-frame clones only, with some absent. The sample has more than 10,000 clones, around 80% seen once. Sequencing used CD8+ T cells sorted from blood (inferred from file names), obtained from a patient given nivolumab and ipilimumab in sequence. These TCRs come from a human donor with melanoma.

The V and J genes are TRBV2 and TRBJ1-1; 9 bases match TRBD1. The CDR3 has 15 residues. In germline, CDR1 is SNHLY, CDR2 FYNNEI. Losses at the gene ends were 7 bases for V and 5 bases for J; bases not matched to a gene: 11. The CDR3 DNA reads as TGTGCCAGCATCCCCCCGGGACAGGGTAGAACTGAAGCTTTCTTT. Its protein product is CASIPPGQGRTEAFF.

This sequence joins TRBV9 and TRBJ2-3, with 10 bases fitting TRBD1. There are 14 residues in the CDR3. V lost 5 bases, J lost 5 bases, and 5 bases stayed unmatched. Germline-derived CDR1 and CDR2 are SGDLS and YYNGEE. The CDR3 DNA reads as TGTGCCAGCAGTTCGGACAGGGGGTTAGATACGCAGTATTTT. Residues: CASSSDRGLDTQYF.

The CDR3 DNA reads TGTGCCAGCAGCGTTGCCGGGAACACTGAAGCTTTCTTT. Protein sequence: CASSVAGNTEAFF. V usage is TRBV9 and J usage is TRBJ1-1; D is unclear. The CDR3 sequence is 13 residues long. Germline V gene data show CDR1 as SGDLS and CDR2 as YYNGEE. Trimming took 2 bases from V and 1 from J, leaving 6 bases between them.

The V gene is TRBV19, the J gene TRBJ1-3; D unclear. This CDR3 comprises 14 residues. Trimming left V 5 bases short and J 0 bases short, with 8 bases between. Germline V gene data show CDR1 as LNHDA and CDR2 as SQIVND (reference sequence). CDR3 sequence reads: CASSFASSGNTIYF. In DNA form, the CDR3 reads TGTGCCAGTAGTTTCGCGAGCTCTGGAAACACCATATATTTT.

The chain employs TRBV7-9 and TRBJ2-7, with 12 bases matching TRBD2. Germline trimming cut 5 bases from V and 5 bases from J; bases unmatched to any gene: 4. This CDR3 is built from 14 residues. Germline lookup yields CDR1 SEHNR and CDR2 FQNEAQ (reference sequence). Here the CDR3 reads CASSPGLAGHEQYF. DNA of the CDR3: TGTGCCAGCAGCCCGGGACTAGCGGGCCACGAGCAGTACTTC.

Concerning this clone itself: The CDR3 carries no conserved terminal phenylalanine or tryptophan, so it likely arises from a read error. In DNA, the CDR3 is TGTGCCAGCAGCTCTGGGGGCTATGGCTACACCTCC. Translation: CASSSGGYGYTS. The V gene is TRBV11-2, the J gene TRBJ1-2; D possibly corresponds to TRBD1 (5 bases). V shed 4 bases and J shed 4 bases, with 7 bases lying between them. This CDR3 is 12 amino acids long. CDR1 SGHAT and CDR2 FQNNGV come from the germline V gene.

This CDR3 reads CASSVAAGNYEQYF. In DNA form, the CDR3 reads TGTGCCAGCAGCGTAGCAGCGGGGAATTACGAGCAGTACTTC. The chain recombines TRBV9 with TRBJ2-7; 7 nucleotides agree with TRBD2. This CDR3 is 14 amino acids long. Trimming at V came to 0 bases and at J to 4 bases, leaving 4 bases not matched to a gene. CDR1 is SGDLS, CDR2 YYNGEE, per germline.

A single count supports this clone. The CDR3 reads CASSLGTSIYNEQFF. In DNA, the CDR3 is TGTGCCAGCAGCTTAGGGACTAGCATCTACAATGAGCAGTTCTTC. The gene calls are TRBV7-6 and TRBJ2-1; 8 bases match TRBD2. The CDR3 covers 15 residues. In germline, CDR1 is SGHVS, CDR2 FNYEAQ. After removal of 1 base from V and 3 bases from J, the junction contained 2 bases not matched to a gene.

The rearrangement links TRBV30 to TRBJ2-3; 9 positions agree with TRBD2. This CDR3 has 14 amino acids. The germline V gene encodes CDR1 GTSNPN and CDR2 SVGIG (reference sequence). The ends lost 4 bases at V and 1 base at J; junction bases unmatched: 3. This CDR3 reads CAWTRTSGTDTQYF. The CDR3, as DNA: TGTGCCTGGACCAGGACTAGCGGCACAGATACGCAGTATTTT.

This chain connects TRBV19 to TRBJ1-2; D perhaps matches TRBD1 (6 bases). V gave up 4 bases and J gave up 4 bases, with 10 bases separating them. The germline V gene has CDR1 LNHDA and CDR2 SQIVND (reference sequence). The CDR3 runs 13 residues. The CDR3 DNA sequence: TGTGCCAGTAGTAACCGGGACATCTATGGCTACACCTTC. Translated: CASSNRDIYGYTF.

The J gene is TRBJ2-7, the V gene TRBV9, with TRBD1 matching over 7 bases. Germline loops: CDR1 SGDLS, CDR2 YYNGEE. The V and J ends lost 5 bases and 5 bases, in that order; junction bases with no gene match: 10. The length of the CDR3 is 14 residues. Here the CDR3 DNA reads TGTGCCAGCAGTCCGGCGGACAGGCGGAACGAGCAGTACTTC. Translated: CASSPADRRNEQYF.